The next 19 T cell receptor beta chains were all read from a single sample in a study of PD-L1 blockade in urothelial cancer. Repertoires were generated with immunoSEQ multiplex PCR, while TCRdb's copy carries only in-frame clones and drops some. The sample has about 74,000 clones; roughly 90% are singletons. Time point: pretreatment peripheral blood. The sample in question was PBMCs, obtained around atezolizumab (anti-PD-L1) treatment. Receptor source: a man between 65 and 79 years old with urothelial cancer.

This clone came up once. This chain uses TRBV5-4 with TRBJ1-2; D possibly corresponds to TRBD1 (6 bases). Trimming left V 2 bases short and J 7 bases short, with 18 bases between. The CDR3 totals 15 residues. The germline gives CDR1 SGHNT, CDR2 YYREEE (reference sequence). CDR3 coding DNA: TGTGCCAGCAGCTTAGTGGGGAGGGGGGTCTTTGGCTACACCTTC. Encoded protein: CASSLVGRGVFGYTF.

This chain uses TRBV6-1 with TRBJ2-7; 8 bases fit TRBD2. Germline lookup yields CDR1 MNHNS and CDR2 SASEGT. Unmatched junction bases numbered 8, after V lost 0 bases and J lost 4 bases. The CDR3 consists of 16 residues. The CDR3 DNA follows: TGTGCCAGCAGTGAAGCATGGGGGACTAGTTATTACGAGCAGTACTTC. This codes for CASSEAWGTSYYEQYF.

Only one count was recorded for this clone. The gene calls are TRBV5-1 and TRBJ2-7; 11 nucleotides align to TRBD1. This CDR3 contains 13 residues. Germline V gene data show CDR1 as SGHRS and CDR2 as YFSETQ. V trimming: 4 bases; J trimming: 5 bases; junction bases outside the gene matches: 2. This CDR3 is CASSRGQGDEQYF. CDR3 nucleotide sequence: TGCGCCAGCAGCAGGGGACAGGGGGACGAGCAGTACTTC.

The V call is TRBV5-4, the J call TRBJ2-7; D might be TRBD1 (5 bases). The CDR3 is made up of 16 amino acids. V was clipped by 0 bases and J by 0 bases, with 13 bases between them. Germline V gene sequence: CDR1 SGHNT, CDR2 YYREEE (reference sequence). The CDR3 DNA reads TGTGCCAGCAGCTTGGATCTCGCGCAGGGCTCCTACGAGCAGTACTTC. Amino acids: CASSLDLAQGSYEQYF.

This sequence joins TRBV30 and TRBJ1-5, with D maybe TRBD1 (6 bases). The V and J ends lost 0 bases and 7 bases respectively, with 13 bases between them. This CDR3 is 14 amino acids long. Looked up from germline, CDR1 is GTSNPN and CDR2 is SVGIG (reference sequence). The CDR3 DNA sequence: TGTGCCTGGAGTGTAGGAGGGGGGGACCAGCCCCAGCATTTT. Amino acids: CAWSVGGGDQPQHF.

The V call is TRBV11-3, the J call TRBJ2-5, with D perhaps TRBD2 (6 bases). The CDR3 extends over 15 amino acids. Germline lookup yields CDR1 SGHNT and CDR2 YENEEA. Trimming took 1 base from V and 4 from J, leaving 13 bases between them. The CDR3 DNA is TGTGCCAGCAGCTTAGGTTTAGGAGCGGGAGAGACCCAGTACTTC. It codes for CASSLGLGAGETQYF.

This sequence joins TRBV7-3 and TRBJ2-7; D is uncertain. The V gene's germline CDR1 is SGHTA and CDR2 FQGTGA. V lost 5 bases to trimming and J lost 5 bases, with 13 bases between them. The CDR3 loop spans 13 amino acids. The CDR3 bases are TGTGCCAGCAGCCTTACATATCGGGACGAGCAGTACTTC. Its protein is CASSLTYRDEQYF.

The chain recombines TRBV27 with TRBJ1-1; TRBD1 aligns across 10 bases. The CDR3 has 14 residues. With V trimmed by 5 bases and J by 4 bases, 4 bases remained unmatched. In germline, CDR1 is MNHEY, CDR2 SMNVEV (reference sequence). CDR3 amino acids: CASSGTGASTEAFF. The CDR3 DNA sequence: TGTGCCAGCAGTGGGACAGGGGCCTCCACTGAAGCTTTCTTT.

The chain links TRBV13 to TRBJ1-1; D uncertain. Germline V gene lookup returns CDR1 PRHDT and CDR2 FYEKMQ (reference sequence). V lost 2 bases and J 5 bases, leaving 9 bases between the germline ends. This CDR3 region has 13 residues. In nucleotides, the CDR3 is TGTGCCAGCAGCTTAAGGCGGGGAACTGAAGCTTTCTTT. Amino acids: CASSLRRGTEAFF.

The chain uses TRBV7-9 and TRBJ1-2; TRBD1 matches at 10 bases. This CDR3 has 14 amino acids. V was clipped by 6 bases and J by 4 bases; unmatched bases: 5. Germline V gene data show CDR1 as SEHNR and CDR2 as FQNEAQ (reference sequence). DNA for the CDR3: TGTGCCAGCAGAGCCGGGACAGGGGTCTATGGCTACACCTTC. This codes for CASRAGTGVYGYTF.

The chain employs TRBV19 and TRBJ2-7, with TRBD2 identical over 11 bases. From germline, CDR1 is LNHDA and CDR2 SQIVND (reference sequence). This CDR3 contains 16 residues. Trimming removed 3 bases from V and 2 bases from J; junction bases left unmatched: 6. This CDR3 is CASSIVSGRGPYEQYF. The CDR3 DNA sequence: TGTGCCAGTAGTATTGTTAGCGGGAGGGGACCCTACGAGCAGTACTTC.

V usage is TRBV7-9 and J usage is TRBJ1-3, with D possibly TRBD1 on 6 matching bases. Germline V gene data show CDR1 as SEHNR and CDR2 as FQNEAQ (reference sequence). This CDR3 comprises 15 residues. V was cut by 4 bases and J by 0 bases, with 10 bases left in between. The CDR3 here is CASSSGQLSGNTIYF. The CDR3 DNA follows: TGTGCCAGCAGCTCCGGACAGCTCTCTGGAAACACCATATATTTT.

CDR3 sequence reads: CASGTGISKYEQYF. CDR3 sequence (DNA): TGTGCCAGCGGAACAGGAATTTCCAAGTACGAGCAGTACTTC. This chain connects TRBV2 to TRBJ2-7, with a possible D match to TRBD1 (5 bases). V was pared by 8 bases and J by 4 bases, with 18 bases between. This CDR3 is 14 amino acids long. From germline, CDR1 is SNHLY and CDR2 FYNNEI.

CDR3 loop: CASSFLAGGPYEQYF. In DNA form, the CDR3 reads TGTGCCAGCAGCTTCTTAGCGGGAGGGCCTTACGAGCAGTACTTC. The chain links TRBV7-3 to TRBJ2-7, with 11 bases identical to TRBD2. The CDR3 is made up of 15 amino acids. J was trimmed by 4 bases and V by 3 bases; bases with no gene match: 5. Germline V CDR1 and CDR2: SGHTA, FQGTGA.

The gene calls are TRBV28 and TRBJ2-7; 12 nucleotides match TRBD1. V was pared by 10 bases and J by 7 bases, with 14 bases of the junction left unmatched. The CDR3 has 15 amino acids. Per the germline V gene, CDR1 is MDHEN and CDR2 is SYDVKM. The chain's CDR3 is CATEVKGQGAGEQYF. CDR3 nucleotide sequence: TGTGCCACCGAGGTTAAGGGACAGGGGGCAGGGGAGCAGTACTTC.

The V and J genes are TRBV7-8 and TRBJ2-7; weak D call: TRBD1 (5 bases). Germline CDR1 and CDR2: SGHVS and FQNEAQ. There are 15 residues in the CDR3. The germline V and J ends were trimmed by 0 bases and 3 bases, with 12 bases remaining between them. CDR3 sequence (DNA): TGTGCCAGCAGCTTAGCGGCAGGGATGCTCTACGAGCAGTACTTC. Translation: CASSLAAGMLYEQYF.

V gene TRBV21-1 combines with J gene TRBJ2-7; TRBD2, the D gene given by the table, was not confirmed from the DNA. TRBV21-1 is annotated as a pseudogene. The CDR3 consists of 16 residues. CDR3 region: CASSKGGAGGLCEQYF. Written as DNA, the CDR3 is TGTGCCAGCAGCAAAGGGGGGGCGGGGGGACTATGCGAGCAGTACTTC.

The chain employs TRBV5-1 and TRBJ2-5; TRBD2 aligns across 10 bases. CDR1 is SGHRS, CDR2 YFSETQ, per germline. V was clipped by 5 bases and J by 2 bases; unmatched bases: 6. There are 15 residues in the CDR3. CDR3 amino acids: CASRSRTSGQETQYF. Here the CDR3 DNA reads TGCGCCAGCAGAAGTAGGACTAGCGGACAAGAGACCCAGTACTTC. The full variable domain, its missing parts supplied by reference TRBV5-1 and TRBJ2-5, is KAGVTQTPRYLIKTRGQQVTLSCSPISGHRSVSWYQQTPGQGLQFLFEYFSETQRNKGNFPGRFSGRQFSNSRSEMNVSTLELGDSALYLCASRSRTSGQETQYFGPGTRLLVL.

The chain is built from TRBV19 and TRBJ1-1, with TRBD1 matching 10 bases. Germline V CDR1 and CDR2: LNHDA, SQIVND (reference sequence). J lost 1 base, V lost 9 bases, and 14 bases had no gene match. The CDR3 runs 17 residues. This CDR3 reads CASTPTGGSPQNTEAFF. The CDR3 region has the DNA TGTGCCAGCACACCGACAGGGGGCTCTCCCCAGAACACTGAAGCTTTCTTT.